This entry lists 27 T cell receptor beta chains sequenced from one sample in a study of blood T cells in healthy people across ages. A second roughly 6 to 11 cycle PCR used barcoded and J-beta primers. From the 5' RACE reads, TCRdb called clonotypes with MiXCR, one entry per CDR3 protein. The data contain hundreds of thousands of distinct CDR3 sequences, 35% to 50% of them singletons. Material for sequencing was blood. These receptors came from a man aged 80 or over in good health.

The chain employs TRBV29-1 and TRBJ2-1, with 7 nucleotides matching TRBD2. The J segment lost 0 bases and the V segment lost 6 bases, leaving 8 bases of the junction unmatched. The CDR3 has 15 amino acids. CDR1 is SQVTM, CDR2 ANQGSEA, per germline. CDR3 sequence: CSVALGGSSYNEQFF. Written as DNA, the CDR3 is TGCAGCGTCGCACTGGGCGGGAGCTCCTACAATGAGCAGTTCTTC.

This chain joins TRBV14 and TRBJ1-2, with 7 bases matching TRBD1. The CDR3 totals 14 residues. The V segment lost 2 bases and the J segment 3 bases; nucleotides outside the gene matches: 3. Germline assignment: CDR1 SGHDN and CDR2 FVKESK. Here the CDR3 DNA reads TGTGCCAGCAGCCAAACAGGGGACCACTATGGCTACACCTTC. Encoded protein: CASSQTGDHYGYTF.

The chain employs TRBV14 and TRBJ2-1, with TRBD2 identical over 15 bases. The CDR3 consists of 19 residues. Germline V gene lookup returns CDR1 SGHDN and CDR2 FVKESK. Trimming took 0 bases from V and 5 from J; bases not matched to a gene: 8. The CDR3 sequence: CASSQDIGTSGGNDNEQFF. Here the CDR3 DNA reads TGTGCCAGCAGCCAAGATATAGGGACTAGCGGGGGGAATGACAATGAGCAGTTCTTC. The full variable domain, in which reference TRBV14 and TRBJ2-1 provide the parts outside the CDR3, is EAGVTQFPSHSVIEKGQTVTLRCDPISGHDNLYWYRRVMGKEIKFLLHFVKESKQDESGMPNNRFLAERTGGTYSTLKVQPAELEDSGVYFCASSQDIGTSGGNDNEQFFGPGTRLTVL.

This clonotype was seen repeatedly, ten times or more. The chain employs TRBV29-1 and TRBJ1-2; D is undetermined. This CDR3 spans 11 amino acids. Germline-derived CDR1 and CDR2 are SQVTM and ANQGSEA. V gave up 7 bases and J gave up 3 bases, with 9 bases separating them. Here the CDR3 DNA reads TGCAGCGGAGGAGGAGACTATGGCTACACCTTC. It codes for CSGGGDYGYTF.

The chain joins TRBV7-2 to TRBJ2-7, with TRBD2 identical over 13 bases. In germline, CDR1 is SGHTA, CDR2 FQGNSA. CDR3 length equals 16 residues. V was clipped by 4 bases and J by 7 bases; unmatched bases: 10. CDR3: CASSSRTSGSYNEQYF. CDR3 bases: TGTGCCAGCAGCTCTAGGACTAGCGGGAGCTACAATGAGCAGTACTTC.

Comments on this clonotype: A read error may explain this, as a much larger clone is one base away. This sequence joins TRBV6-2 or TRBV6-3 and TRBJ2-4, with 7 bases identical to TRBD2. Germline-derived CDR1 and CDR2 are MNHEY and SVGEGT. The CDR3 spans 17 residues. In nucleotides, the CDR3 is TGTGCCAGCAGTTCTTCAAGACTAGCCGGAGCCAAAAACATTCGGTACTTC. Amino acids: CASSSSRLAGAKNIRYF.

This clonotype was picked up a small number of times. V usage is TRBV3-1 and J usage is TRBJ2-5, with 10 bases lining up with TRBD2. From germline, CDR1 is LGHDT and CDR2 YNNKEL (reference sequence). The CDR3 extends over 18 amino acids. With V trimmed by 5 bases and J by 4 bases, 16 bases remained unmatched. CDR3 DNA sequence: TGTGCCAGCAGCTACCAGAGGCGATTAGCGGGAGGACGAGAGACCCAGTACTTC. Translating gives CASSYQRRLAGGRETQYF.

The chain employs TRBV2 and TRBJ2-7; D tentatively reads TRBD1 or TRBD2 (5 bases each). The germline V gene encodes CDR1 SNHLY and CDR2 FYNNEI. V was pared by 5 bases and J by 5 bases, with 19 bases between. The CDR3 length is 15 residues. This CDR3 is CASSSRRGGQDEQYF. The CDR3 nucleotides are TGTGCCAGCAGTTCCCGTAGGGGCGGGCAGGACGAGCAGTACTTC.

The rearrangement links TRBV20-1 to TRBJ2-5; 8 nucleotides line up with TRBD2. CDR1 is DFQATT and CDR2 is SNEGSKA in the germline V gene (reference sequence). CDR3 length: 13 residues. With 4 bases clipped from V and 6 bases from J, the junction kept 7 bases outside the gene matches. The CDR3 region has the DNA TGCAGTGCTACTAGCGGGTATCGGAAGACCCAGTACTTC. This encodes CSATSGYRKTQYF.

This chain connects TRBV28 to TRBJ2-1; D tentatively fits TRBD1 or TRBD2 (6 bases each). The length of the CDR3 is 15 residues. Germline V gene sequence: CDR1 MDHEN, CDR2 SYDVKM. V gave up 2 bases and J gave up 6 bases, with 14 bases separating them. The CDR3 is CASSLQAKGGNEQFF. CDR3 bases: TGTGCCAGCAGTTTACAGGCAAAGGGGGGCAATGAGCAGTTCTTC.

This clonotype was observed a single time. This sequence joins TRBV7-3 and TRBJ2-1; D is undetermined. Germline V CDR1 and CDR2: SGHTA, FQGTGA. This CDR3 is 14 amino acids long. V shed 5 bases and J shed 9 bases, with 17 bases lying between them. In DNA form, the CDR3 reads TGTGCCAGCAGCCCCACACTCGAGAGCTCTGAGCAGTTCTTC. It encodes CASSPTLESSEQFF.

V and J are TRBV7-2 and TRBJ2-2; D is undetermined. This CDR3 has 17 amino acids. Germline-derived CDR1 and CDR2 are SGHTA and FQGNSA. Trimming cost V 1 base and J 0 bases, with 12 bases left between them. The CDR3 reads CASSLDFSGSNTGELFF. The CDR3 DNA sequence: TGTGCCAGCAGCTTAGACTTCAGTGGGTCGAACACCGGGGAGCTGTTTTTT.

The rearrangement joins TRBV20-1 to TRBJ2-7; 9 bases line up with TRBD2. V lost 2 bases, J lost 6 bases, and 17 bases stayed unmatched. Germline values: CDR1 DFQATT, CDR2 SNEGSKA (reference sequence). This CDR3 contains 17 residues. The DNA of the CDR3 is TGCAGTGCTAGAATGGGGGGGAATAGCGGGAGTGGTTGCGAGCAGTACTTC. This sequence encodes CSARMGGNSGSGCEQYF.

The chain is built from TRBV7-2 and TRBJ2-5, with D unclear. V was pared by 3 bases and J by 5 bases, with 10 bases between. CDR1 is SGHTA and CDR2 is FQGNSA in the germline V gene. The CDR3 has 13 amino acids. The chain's CDR3 is CASSLGRVETQYF. DNA for the CDR3: TGTGCCAGCAGCTTGGGCCGGGTGGAGACCCAGTACTTC.

A word on this clonotype: Sequence at one end of the junction differs from germline and may be a read error. This rearrangement joins TRBV7-2 to TRBJ2-7, with TRBD1 matching 9 bases. Germline assignment: CDR1 SGHTA and CDR2 FQGNSA. The CDR3 runs 16 residues. CDR3 in DNA: TGTGTCAGCAGCCCTAACCCCGGGACAGGGATTTACGAGCAGTACTTC. The encoded protein is CVSSPNPGTGIYEQYF.

At least ten counts were recorded for this clonotype. The J gene is TRBJ2-3, the V gene TRBV29-1; D remains ambiguous. Germline V gene data show CDR1 as SQVTM and CDR2 as ANQGSEA. The CDR3 has 16 amino acids. The V gene lost 2 bases and the J gene lost 0 bases, with 15 bases spanning the gap. CDR3 DNA: TGCAGCGTTGAACCGTATTACGGCGATAGCACAGATACGCAGTATTTT. This sequence encodes CSVEPYYGDSTDTQYF.

V gene TRBV7-2 combines with J gene TRBJ2-4; 9 bases line up with TRBD1. The V gene end was trimmed by 4 bases and the J gene end by 13 bases; junction bases not matched to a gene: 5. The CDR3 length is 12 residues. Germline-derived CDR1 and CDR2 are SGHTA and FQGNSA. The CDR3 here is CASSSSGTGQYF. CDR3 DNA sequence: TGTGCCAGCAGCTCCTCCGGGACAGGGCAGTACTTC. Together with reference TRBV7-2 and TRBJ2-4, the CDR3 gives the full variable domain: GAGVSQSPSNKVTEKGKDVELRCDPISGHTALYWYRQSLGQGLEFLIYFQGNSAPDKSGLPSDRFSAERTGGSVSTLTIQRTQQEDSAVYLCASSSSGTGQYFGAGTRLSVL.

This clonotype showed up just a few times. The V call is TRBV4-3, the J call TRBJ2-1; 15 bases agree with TRBD2. In germline, CDR1 is LGHNA, CDR2 YSLEER. V shed 0 bases, J shed 3 bases, and the junction held 9 bases outside the gene matches. The CDR3 runs to 20 residues. The CDR3 DNA is TGCGCCAGCAGCCAAGAAGGACTAGCGGGAGGGCCCCCCTTCTACAATGAGCAGTTCTTC. Translating it yields CASSQEGLAGGPPFYNEQFF.

The V and J genes are TRBV29-1 and TRBJ1-1; possibly TRBD1 for D (5 bases). Germline V gives CDR1 SQVTM, CDR2 ANQGSEA. The CDR3 runs 14 residues. Trimming pared 2 bases from V and 4 bases from J, leaving 14 bases between. The CDR3 bases are TGCAGCGTTGAACGACAGCTCTCTAGCACTGAAGCTTTCTTT. This translates into CSVERQLSSTEAFF.

CDR3 coding DNA: TGCAGTGCTAGACCAGCAGCCTACGAGCAGTACTTC. Its protein is CSARPAAYEQYF. This chain uses TRBV20-1 with TRBJ2-7; D gene ambiguous. The CDR3 length is 12 residues. Trimming pared 2 bases from V and 2 bases from J, leaving 7 bases between. Germline V CDR1 and CDR2: DFQATT, SNEGSKA (reference sequence).

This chain links TRBV25-1 with TRBJ2-1, with D hard to call. The V gene's germline CDR1 is MGHDK and CDR2 SYGVNS. Trimming took 4 bases from V and 5 from J, leaving 6 bases between them. The CDR3 spans 12 residues. The CDR3 is CASSGLDNEQFF. The CDR3 DNA is TGTGCCAGCAGTGGGCTAGACAATGAGCAGTTCTTC.

The chain joins TRBV29-1 to TRBJ1-2; no definite D call. Germline V gene data show CDR1 as SQVTM and CDR2 as ANQGSEA. The CDR3 spans 13 residues. Trimming left V 6 bases short and J 2 bases short, with 13 bases between. This chain's CDR3 is CSVRQTLNYGYTF. CDR3 DNA sequence: TGCAGCGTAAGGCAGACCCTCAACTATGGCTACACCTTC.

This clonotype was observed a handful of times. The gene calls are TRBV10-2 and TRBJ1-1; a possible D gene is TRBD1 (5 bases). Germline lookup yields CDR1 WSHSY and CDR2 SAAADI. The CDR3 is 16 residues long. V gave up 4 bases and J gave up 1 base, with 16 bases separating them. In nucleotides, the CDR3 is TGCGCCAGCAGTGGAAGGGCCAGGGACTGGAACACTGAAGCTTTCTTT. Translating gives CASSGRARDWNTEAFF.

The table lists this clonotype with a few counts. The chain carries TRBV24-1 and TRBJ2-1, with 7 bases that match TRBD2. This CDR3 region has 16 residues. Germline V CDR1 and CDR2: KGHDR, SFDVKD. The junction had 8 bases not matched to a gene; V was cut back by 2 bases and J by 5 bases. The CDR3 is CATSDSGGGRHNEQFF. The CDR3 coding sequence is TGTGCCACCAGTGATTCGGGGGGAGGCCGGCACAATGAGCAGTTCTTC.

This chain connects TRBV28 to TRBJ1-1; D remains ambiguous. This CDR3 contains 12 residues. Germline CDR1 reads MDHEN; CDR2 reads SYDVKM. V lost 3 bases and J lost 6, with 8 bases in between. CDR3 bases: TGTGCCAGCAGTTTTAGTCTTGCTGAAGCTTTCTTT. This gives the protein CASSFSLAEAFF.

This clonotype was seen at least ten times. The chain links TRBV20-1 to TRBJ2-1; D is unclear. Trimming shortened V by 3 bases and J by 6 bases, and 6 bases separated the two germline ends. Looked up from germline, CDR1 is DFQATT and CDR2 is SNEGSKA (reference sequence). The CDR3 runs to 11 residues. The CDR3 region is CSARSSNEQFF. In DNA, the CDR3 is TGCAGTGCTAGGAGCTCCAATGAGCAGTTCTTC.

The chain uses TRBV27 and TRBJ2-7; 12 bases match TRBD2. The germline gives CDR1 MNHEY, CDR2 SMNVEV (reference sequence). The CDR3 consists of 15 residues. V lost 6 bases and J lost 1; bases outside the gene matches: 4. The CDR3 DNA sequence: TGTGCCAGCAGAACGACTAGCGGGAGTTCCTACGAGCAGTACTTC. Protein sequence: CASRTTSGSSYEQYF.